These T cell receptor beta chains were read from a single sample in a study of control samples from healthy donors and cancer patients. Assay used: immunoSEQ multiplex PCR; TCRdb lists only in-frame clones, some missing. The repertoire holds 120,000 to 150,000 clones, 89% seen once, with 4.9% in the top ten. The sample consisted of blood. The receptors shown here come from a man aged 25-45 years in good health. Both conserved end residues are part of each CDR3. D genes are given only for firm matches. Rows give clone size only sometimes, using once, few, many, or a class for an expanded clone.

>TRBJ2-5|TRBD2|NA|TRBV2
CASGLAGGLKETQYF
TGTGCCAGCGGACTAGCGGGAGGGTTGAAAGAGACCCAGTACTTC
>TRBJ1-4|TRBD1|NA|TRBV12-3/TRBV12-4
CASGPGGEKLFF
TGTGCCAGCGGACCAGGGGGCGAAAAACTGTTTTTT
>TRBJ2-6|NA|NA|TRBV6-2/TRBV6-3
CASSYSNGSYSGANVLTF
TGTGCCAGCAGTTACTCGAACGGATCCTACTCTGGGGCCAACGTCCTGACTTTC
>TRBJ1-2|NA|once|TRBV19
CASSKTANYGYTF
TGTGCCAGTAGTAAAACGGCTAACTATGGCTACACCTTC
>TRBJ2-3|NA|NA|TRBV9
CASSVASTDTQYF
TGTGCCAGCAGCGTAGCTAGCACAGATACGCAGTATTTT
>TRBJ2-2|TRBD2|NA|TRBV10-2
CASSDLAGGPGTGELFF
TGCGCCAGCAGTGACCTAGCGGGAGGGCCGGGCACCGGGGAGCTGTTTTTT
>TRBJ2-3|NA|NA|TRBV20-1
CSAPLADTQYF
TGCAGTGCCCCGCTAGCGGATACGCAGTATTTT
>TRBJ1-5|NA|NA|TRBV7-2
CASSYQGSNQPQHF
TGTGCCAGCAGCTACCAGGGCAGCAATCAGCCCCAGCATTTT
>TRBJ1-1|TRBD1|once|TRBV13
CASSLDDRGRPVDTEAFF
TGTGCCAGCAGCCTAGACGACAGGGGGCGACCGGTGGACACTGAAGCTTTCTTT
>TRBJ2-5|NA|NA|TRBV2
CASSEGGETQYF
TGTGCCAGCAGTGAAGGGGGAGAGACCCAGTACTTC
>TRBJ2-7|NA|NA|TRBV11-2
CASSLVQGSSYEQYF
TGTGCCAGCAGCTTAGTCCAGGGGAGCTCCTACGAGCAGTACTTC
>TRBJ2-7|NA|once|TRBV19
CASSVAYSYEQYF
TGTGCCAGTAGTGTTGCCTACTCCTACGAGCAGTACTTC
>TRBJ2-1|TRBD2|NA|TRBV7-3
CASSLGTSGSNEQFF
TGTGCCAGCAGCTTGGGGACTAGCGGGAGTAATGAGCAGTTCTTC
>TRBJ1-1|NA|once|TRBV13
CASSYEAGTATEAFF
TGTGCCAGCAGTTATGAAGCCGGGACGGCTACTGAAGCTTTCTTT
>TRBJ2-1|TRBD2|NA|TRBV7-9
CASNRLAGGLDEQFF
TGTGCCAGCAACCGACTAGCGGGGGGTCTGGATGAGCAGTTCTTC
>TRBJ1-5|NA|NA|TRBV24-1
CATRGPGGDNQPQHF
TGTGCCACCCGGGGACCGGGTGGGGACAATCAGCCCCAGCATTTT
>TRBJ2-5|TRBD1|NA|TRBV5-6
CASSTRTGGWETQYF
TGTGCCAGCAGCACACGGACAGGGGGCTGGGAGACCCAGTACTTC
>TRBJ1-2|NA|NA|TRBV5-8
CASSPDSYGYTF
TGTGCCAGCAGCCCCGACAGTTATGGCTACACCTTC
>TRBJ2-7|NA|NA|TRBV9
CASSLFESRAEQYF
TGTGCCAGCAGCCTCTTTGAGAGCCGGGCGGAGCAGTACTTC
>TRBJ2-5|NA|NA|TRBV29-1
CSVVEAGYQETQYF
TGCAGCGTTGTTGAGGCAGGGTACCAAGAGACCCAGTACTTC
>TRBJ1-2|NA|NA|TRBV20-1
CSAGTSWGNTF
TGCAGTGCGGGGACGTCCTGGGGAAACACCTTC
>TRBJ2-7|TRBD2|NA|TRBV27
CASTTGGGYYEQYF
TGTGCCAGCACTACGGGGGGAGGGTACTACGAGCAGTACTTC
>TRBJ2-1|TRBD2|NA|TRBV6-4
CASSATSGIVYEQFF
TGTGCCAGCAGTGCGACTAGCGGGATCGTCTATGAGCAGTTCTTC
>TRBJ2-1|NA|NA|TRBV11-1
CASSPRGIAYNEQFF
TGTGCCAGCAGCCCTAGGGGGATAGCCTACAATGAGCAGTTCTTC